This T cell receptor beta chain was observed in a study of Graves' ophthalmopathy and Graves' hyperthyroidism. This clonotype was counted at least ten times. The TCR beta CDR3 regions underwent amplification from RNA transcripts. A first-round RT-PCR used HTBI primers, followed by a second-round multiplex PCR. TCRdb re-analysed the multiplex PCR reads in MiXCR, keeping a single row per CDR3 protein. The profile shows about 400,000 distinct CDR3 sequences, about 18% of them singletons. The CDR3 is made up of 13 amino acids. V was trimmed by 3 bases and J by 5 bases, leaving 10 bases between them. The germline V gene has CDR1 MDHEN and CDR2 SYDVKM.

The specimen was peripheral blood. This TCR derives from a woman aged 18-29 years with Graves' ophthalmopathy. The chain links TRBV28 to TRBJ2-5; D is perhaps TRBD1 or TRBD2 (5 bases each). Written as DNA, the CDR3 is TGTGCCAGCAGTTTGCAGTGGGGGGAGACCCAGTACTTC. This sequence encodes CASSLQWGETQYF.